This is a list of T cell receptor beta chains from one sample in a study of beta chain features in type 1 diabetes. Profiled with immunoSEQ multiplex PCR; TCRdb holds only in-frame clones, not every one. In the table there are 200,000 to 250,000 clones, about 30% of which are singletons. Sequenced: central memory CD4+ T cells from blood. The receptors were gathered from a man aged 25-45 years in good health. The CDR3 runs from the conserved cysteine through the conserved F or W. A D gene is named only where the DNA matches it firmly. Clone sizes are given selectively: once, few, many, or a class where the clone is expanded.

j_call | d_call | v_call | clone_size | cdr3_aa | cdr3_nt
TRBJ2-5 | - | TRBV5-1 | once | CASSFVQQETQYF | TGCGCCAGCAGCTTCGTACAGCAAGAGACCCAGTACTTC
TRBJ2-7 | TRBD2 | TRBV5-4 | few | CASSPSRLAGAYEQYF | TGTGCCAGCAGCCCATCCAGACTAGCGGGAGCCTACGAGCAGTACTTC
TRBJ2-3 | TRBD2 | TRBV7-6 | few | CASSFGGGLGDTQYF | TGTGCCAGCAGCTTCGGCGGGGGGCTTGGAGATACGCAGTATTTT
TRBJ2-5 | - | TRBV18 | - | CASSPAPTGETQYF | TGTGCCAGCTCACCAGCCCCGACGGGGGAGACCCAGTACTTC
TRBJ1-1 | - | TRBV27 | - | CASSLNWASLSEAFF | TGTGCCAGCAGTTTGAATTGGGCATCTCTCAGTGAAGCTTTCTTT
TRBJ1-6 | - | TRBV5-5 | - | CASTLAAATYSPLHF | TGTGCCAGCACCCTCGCGGCAGCAACCTATTCACCCCTCCACTTT
TRBJ2-3 | - | TRBV18 | few | CASSLLSTDTQYF | TGTGCCAGCTCACTCCTTAGCACAGATACGCAGTATTTT
TRBJ1-1 | TRBD1 | TRBV7-2 | few | CASSLGTGYEAFF | TGTGCCAGCAGCTTAGGGACAGGGTATGAAGCTTTCTTT
TRBJ2-7 | - | TRBV6-1 | many | CASSEALQGRDRYF | TGTGCCAGCAGTGAAGCGCTTCAGGGGCGGGACAGGTACTTC
TRBJ2-7 | - | TRBV5-4 | few | CASSFGQYEQYF | TGTGCCAGCAGCTTCGGACAGTACGAGCAGTACTTC
TRBJ1-3 | - | TRBV6-5 | - | CASSYLGRREGNTIYF | TGTGCCAGCAGTTACTTGGGCCGTCGGGAAGGAAACACCATATATTTT
TRBJ1-5 | - | TRBV30 | - | CAWSRAGVNQPQHF | TGTGCCTGGAGTCGGGCGGGGGTCAATCAGCCCCAGCATTTT
TRBJ2-5 | TRBD2 | TRBV30 | - | CAGGLAPSETQYF | TGTGCCGGCGGACTAGCCCCTTCGGAGACCCAGTACTTC
TRBJ1-4 | TRBD1 | TRBV2 | once | CASEGDSRNEKLFF | TGTGCCAGCGAGGGGGACAGTCGAAATGAAAAACTGTTTTTT
TRBJ1-1 | - | TRBV28 | - | CASFGGPRPWGNTEAFF | TGTGCCAGCTTCGGGGGGCCTCGACCGTGGGGGAACACTGAAGCTTTCTTT
TRBJ2-3 | TRBD2 | TRBV23-1 | - | CASSQQLAGSTDTQYF | TGCGCCAGCAGTCAACAACTAGCGGGTAGCACAGATACGCAGTATTTT
TRBJ2-7 | - | TRBV30 | - | CAWRVPRGRAYEQYF | TGTGCCTGGAGGGTACCGCGGGGCCGGGCCTACGAGCAGTACTTC
TRBJ1-2 | - | TRBV19 | - | CASSTYRADYGYTF | TGTGCCAGTAGTACATACAGGGCGGACTATGGCTACACCTTC
TRBJ2-7 | - | TRBV7-9 | - | CASSPRTEQYF | TGTGCCAGCAGCCCGCGGACCGAGCAGTACTTC
TRBJ2-1 | TRBD2 | TRBV25-1 | many | CASSEGSGRRNEQFF | TGTGCCAGCAGTGAGGGTAGCGGGAGAAGGAATGAGCAGTTCTTC
TRBJ2-3 | - | TRBV9 | - | CASSVGRLRTDTQYF | TGTGCCAGCAGCGTAGGGCGGCTCCGCACAGATACGCAGTATTTT
TRBJ1-1 | - | TRBV11-2 | - | CASSLEGNTEAFF | TGTGCCAGCAGCTTAGAAGGGAACACTGAAGCTTTCTTT
TRBJ2-1 | TRBD1 | TRBV27 | few | CASSQQGVDEQFF | TGTGCCAGCAGCCAACAGGGGGTCGATGAGCAGTTCTTC
TRBJ2-5 | TRBD1 | TRBV29-1 | many | CSVVGTEETQYF | TGCAGCGTTGTAGGGACAGAAGAGACCCAGTACTTC
TRBJ2-5 | - | TRBV7-6 | few | CASSLGVGREETQYF | TGTGCCAGCAGCTTAGGTGTAGGGCGGGAAGAGACCCAGTACTTC
TRBJ2-5 | - | TRBV6-5 | few | CASSTRAAQYF | TGTGCCAGCAGTACGAGGGCGGCCCAGTACTTC
TRBJ2-7 | TRBD2 | TRBV13 | few | CASSTSGTYEQYF | TGTGCCAGCAGCACTAGCGGAACCTACGAGCAGTACTTC
TRBJ2-3 | TRBD2 | TRBV30 | - | CAWSVALAGGSDTQYF | TGTGCCTGGAGTGTAGCCCTAGCGGGAGGTTCAGATACGCAGTATTTT
TRBJ1-5 | - | TRBV2 | few | CASRRLSLKHF | TGTGCCAGCAGGCGTTTATCGCTGAAGCATTTT
TRBJ2-1 | - | TRBV27 | many | CASSPMGDEQFF | TGTGCCAGCAGTCCAATGGGGGATGAGCAGTTCTTC
TRBJ1-2 | TRBD1 | TRBV30 | - | CAWSQGQGNYGYTF | TGTGCCTGGAGTCAAGGACAGGGAAACTATGGCTACACCTTC
TRBJ2-2 | - | TRBV20-1 | - | CSLYRGAELFF | TGCAGTCTCTATCGGGGCGCGGAGCTGTTTTTT
TRBJ2-5 | - | TRBV5-4 | - | CASRWDLGQETQYF | TGCGCCAGCAGATGGGATTTGGGGCAAGAGACCCAGTACTTC
TRBJ1-6 | - | TRBV30 | - | CAWNRQREPLHF | TGTGCCTGGAACCGACAAAGGGAACCCCTCCACTTT
TRBJ1-5 | - | TRBV30 | - | CAWSRGSDQPQHF | TGTGCCTGGTCTCGGGGGAGCGATCAGCCCCAGCATTTT
TRBJ1-1 | - | TRBV2 | - | CASSEGQGSATEAFF | TGTGCCAGCAGTGAAGGGCAGGGATCGGCCACTGAAGCTTTCTTT
TRBJ1-2 | TRBD1 | TRBV29-1 | - | CSVEGQGSYGYTF | TGCAGCGTTGAAGGACAGGGATCCTATGGCTACACCTTC
TRBJ2-7 | - | TRBV11-2 | - | CASSLDPGKTLYEQYF | TGTGCCAGCAGCTTAGATCCGGGCAAGACTCTCTACGAGCAGTACTTC
TRBJ1-1 | - | TRBV6-5 | few | CASSRQTYTEAFF | TGTGCCAGCAGTAGACAGACCTACACTGAAGCTTTCTTT
TRBJ1-1 | TRBD1 | TRBV27 | - | CASSPSQGALTEAFF | TGTGCCAGCAGTCCGTCGCAGGGGGCTTTGACTGAAGCTTTCTTT
TRBJ2-1 | - | TRBV6-5 | few | CASSPALQGREQFF | TGTGCCAGCAGTCCGGCCCTACAGGGCCGTGAGCAGTTCTTC